These 29 T cell receptor beta chains were all obtained from the same sample, sequenced in a study of blood T cell repertoires in COVID-19. TCRdb's table, derived via immunoSEQ multiplex PCR, lists solely in-frame clones and lacks some. This table holds some 260,000 clones, roughly 80% found once. The sample was peripheral blood. All receptors derive from a woman between 40 and 55 years old with active or convalescent COVID-19.

The chain joins TRBV27 to TRBJ2-3; 8 nucleotides match TRBD2. CDR3 length: 19 amino acids. V lost 2 bases to trimming and J lost 1 base; unmatched junction nucleotides: 14. Germline loops: CDR1 MNHEY, CDR2 SMNVEV (reference sequence). The CDR3 sequence is CASSLRTGGGLTGTDTQYF. DNA of the CDR3: TGTGCCAGCAGTTTACGGACTGGCGGGGGGCTCACAGGCACAGATACGCAGTATTTT.

CDR3: CASSIAAGNQPQHF. CDR3 nucleotides: TGTGCCAGTAGTATAGCAGCAGGAAATCAGCCCCAGCATTTT. The rearrangement uses TRBV19 and TRBJ1-5; no firm D call. This CDR3 region has 14 residues. Germline CDR1 and CDR2: LNHDA and SQIVND (reference sequence). Trimming cost V 1 base and J 4 bases, with 8 bases left between them.

The J gene is TRBJ2-7, the V gene TRBV5-6, with 9 bases fitting TRBD1. This CDR3 is 17 amino acids long. The germline V gene encodes CDR1 SGHDT and CDR2 YYEEEE. V shed 4 bases, J shed 2 bases, and the junction held 13 bases outside the gene matches. CDR3 in amino acids: CASSGGINRGLAYEQYV. DNA for the CDR3: TGTGCCAGCAGCGGGGGGATCAACAGGGGGCTGGCCTACGAGCAGTACGTC.

The rearrangement joins TRBV30 to TRBJ1-2; the D gene is possibly TRBD1 (5 bases). Germline-derived CDR1 and CDR2 are GTSNPN and SVGIG (reference sequence). V was shortened by 2 bases and J by 4 bases, with 14 bases between the two germline ends. CDR3 length equals 14 residues. The CDR3 spells CAWSFSGAFYGYTF. For the CDR3, the DNA is TGTGCCTGGAGTTTCAGCGGGGCCTTCTATGGCTACACCTTC. The full variable domain, completed using reference TRBV30 and TRBJ1-2, is SQTIHQWPATLVQPVGSPLSLECTVEGTSNPNLYWYRQAAGRGLQLLFYSVGIGQISSEVPQNLSASRPQDRQFILSSKKLLLSDSGFYLCAWSFSGAFYGYTFGSGTRLTVV.

The chain carries TRBV3-1 (or the pseudogene TRBV3-2) and TRBJ1-1; TRBD1 is a possible D gene (5 bases). Trimming took 1 base from V and 3 from J, leaving 6 bases between them. There are 13 residues in the CDR3. The germline V gene encodes CDR1 LGHDT and CDR2 YNNKEL (reference sequence). The CDR3 region is CASSQVQDTEAFF. DNA of the CDR3: TGTGCCAGCAGCCAAGTACAGGACACTGAAGCTTTCTTT.

This chain links TRBV7-2 with TRBJ2-5, with 10 positions matching TRBD1. Germline CDR1 reads SGHTA; CDR2 reads FQGNSA. V was pared by 3 bases and J by 5 bases, with 3 bases of the junction left unmatched. CDR3 length: 14 residues. The CDR3 is CASSFDRGQETQYF. CDR3 DNA: TGTGCCAGCAGCTTCGACAGGGGGCAGGAGACCCAGTACTTC.

This sequence joins TRBV10-3 and TRBJ1-1, with 9 nucleotides matching TRBD1. This CDR3 has 15 amino acids. CDR1 ENHRY and CDR2 SYGVKD come from the germline V gene. The ends lost 6 bases at V and 0 bases at J; junction bases unmatched: 5. In DNA form, the CDR3 reads TGTGCCATCAGCCCGGGACAGGGATTGAACACTGAAGCTTTCTTT. Translated, it gives CAISPGQGLNTEAFF.

The rearrangement joins TRBV19 to TRBJ1-6; 11 positions agree with TRBD1. Germline CDR1 is LNHDA and CDR2 is SQIVND (reference sequence). This CDR3 is 14 amino acids long. The ends lost 5 bases at V and 10 bases at J; junction bases unmatched: 4. In nucleotides, the CDR3 is TGTGCCAGTAGTCCCGGGACAGGGGGATCACCCCTCCACTTT. Translation: CASSPGTGGSPLHF.

This chain uses TRBV9 with TRBJ1-3, with no clear D. This CDR3 is 15 amino acids long. The germline CDR1 and CDR2 sequences are SGDLS and YYNGEE. The V and J ends lost 0 bases and 2 bases respectively, with 9 bases between them. CDR3 sequence: CASSVGAGAGNTIYF. Written as DNA, the CDR3 is TGTGCCAGCAGCGTAGGGGCAGGCGCTGGAAACACCATATATTTT.

The chain carries TRBV29-1 and TRBJ2-1, with 7 nucleotides matching TRBD1. The CDR3 has 16 amino acids. CDR1 SQVTM and CDR2 ANQGSEA come from the germline V gene. The V and J ends lost 4 bases and 4 bases, in that order; junction bases with no gene match: 13. Here the CDR3 reads CSVAGFTGASYNEQFF. The CDR3 bases are TGCAGCGTTGCGGGATTTACAGGGGCTTCATACAATGAGCAGTTCTTC.

The chain carries TRBV5-1 and TRBJ1-5, with 8 bases lining up with TRBD1. Germline V gene data show CDR1 as SGHRS and CDR2 as YFSETQ. The trim removed 3 bases at V and 2 bases at J, leaving 10 bases unmatched. This CDR3 is 17 amino acids long. The CDR3 nucleotides are TGCGCCAGCAGCTCAAACCCCAGGGGGCTGGGCAATCAGCCCCAGCATTTT. This sequence encodes CASSSNPRGLGNQPQHF.

This chain links TRBV29-1 with TRBJ2-2; D is perhaps TRBD2 (5 bases). Trimming left V 4 bases short and J 1 base short, with 10 bases between. CDR1 and CDR2 (germline): SQVTM, ANQGSEA. The CDR3 length is 14 residues. CDR3 region: CSVVAGWNTGELFF. CDR3 in DNA: TGCAGCGTTGTGGCGGGCTGGAACACCGGGGAGCTGTTTTTT.

V gene TRBV30 combines with J gene TRBJ1-5; maybe TRBD1 (5 bases). Germline V gene lookup returns CDR1 GTSNPN and CDR2 SVGIG (reference sequence). This CDR3 region has 14 residues. Deletions cut 0 bases from V and 6 bases from J, with 12 bases between. The chain's CDR3 is CAWSVLGGGQPQHF. CDR3 DNA sequence: TGTGCCTGGAGTGTATTGGGGGGTGGTCAGCCCCAGCATTTT.

This chain uses TRBV9 with TRBJ2-1; TRBD2 agrees at 7 bases. The ends lost 3 bases at V and 0 bases at J; junction bases unmatched: 3. The CDR3 extends over 15 amino acids. CDR1 is SGDLS, CDR2 YYNGEE, per germline. The CDR3 loop reads CASSESGASYNEQFF. CDR3 bases: TGTGCCAGCAGCGAAAGCGGGGCCTCCTACAATGAGCAGTTCTTC. Variable domain in full (rest from reference TRBV9 and TRBJ2-1): DSGVTQTPKHLITATGQRVTLRCSPRSGDLSVYWYQQSLDQGLQFLIQYYNGEERAKGNILERFSAQQFPDLHSELNLSSLELGDSALYFCASSESGASYNEQFFGPGTRLTVL.

V gene TRBV2 combines with J gene TRBJ2-2; 12 bases fit TRBD1. Germline CDR1 is SNHLY and CDR2 is FYNNEI. V gave up 10 bases and J gave up 6 bases; unmatched junction bases: 6. This CDR3 contains 14 residues. The CDR3 is CATPGQGAPGELFF. In DNA, the CDR3 is TGTGCCACACCGGGACAGGGGGCCCCCGGGGAGCTGTTTTTT.

The rearrangement uses TRBV27 and TRBJ1-6; TRBD1 matches 8 bases. The CDR3 sequence is 15 residues long. Trimming at V came to 2 bases and at J to 3 bases, leaving 0 bases not matched to a gene. Germline lookup yields CDR1 MNHEY and CDR2 SMNVEV (reference sequence). For the CDR3, the DNA is TGTGCCAGCAGTTTAACAGGGGGCTATAATTCACCCCTCCACTTT. Residues: CASSLTGGYNSPLHF.

The rearrangement uses TRBV4-1 and TRBJ1-2; D is undetermined. CDR3 size: 16 residues. Trimming cost V 0 bases and J 4 bases, with 15 bases left between them. The V gene's germline CDR1 is MGHRA and CDR2 YSYEKL. The CDR3 coding sequence is TGCGCCAGCAGCCAAGAGCCTTGGGAGCGGAGCTATGGCTACACCTTC. Translating it yields CASSQEPWERSYGYTF.

The gene calls are TRBV19 and TRBJ1-1, with D unresolved. Germline V gives CDR1 LNHDA, CDR2 SQIVND (reference sequence). This CDR3 is 13 amino acids long. V shed 5 bases and J shed 0 bases, with 7 bases lying between them. CDR3 sequence: CASSPTVNTEAFF. CDR3 nucleotide sequence: TGTGCCAGTAGTCCAACAGTGAACACTGAAGCTTTCTTT.

This clone has a single count. The rearrangement joins TRBV10-1 to TRBJ2-1; D may be TRBD2 (5 bases). Germline lookup yields CDR1 WNHNN and CDR2 SYGVQD (reference sequence). There are 12 residues in the CDR3. Trimming stripped 4 bases from V and 11 bases from J, with 12 bases between. This CDR3 is CASSVEGAKQFF. The CDR3 nucleotides are TGCGCCAGCAGTGTTGAGGGCGCTAAGCAGTTCTTC.

This clone was seen a handful of times. The J gene is TRBJ1-1, the V gene TRBV30; TRBD1 aligns across 7 bases. The trim removed 6 bases at V and 2 bases at J, leaving 9 bases unmatched. The CDR3 is 14 amino acids. Germline values: CDR1 GTSNPN, CDR2 SVGIG (reference sequence). The DNA of the CDR3 is TGTGCCTGCACTCCGGGACAGTTTAACACTGAAGCTTTCTTT. Its translation: CACTPGQFNTEAFF.

This clone was observed a handful of times. This chain uses TRBV7-9 with TRBJ1-1; 7 bases match TRBD1. This CDR3 has 14 residues. Losses at the gene ends were 3 bases for V and 7 bases for J; bases not matched to a gene: 8. Germline CDR1 and CDR2: SEHNR and FQNEAQ (reference sequence). The CDR3 spells CASSLAQGGGEAFF. The CDR3, as DNA: TGTGCCAGCAGCTTGGCCCAGGGGGGCGGTGAAGCTTTCTTT.

The V and J genes are TRBV27 and TRBJ1-5; possibly TRBD1 for D (6 bases). The CDR3 is 14 residues long. V dropped 2 bases and J dropped 6 bases, with 11 bases sitting between them. Germline values: CDR1 MNHEY, CDR2 SMNVEV (reference sequence). The CDR3 DNA reads as TGTGCCAGCAGTTTAGGCCAGGGGATTCAGCCCCAGCATTTT. Protein: CASSLGQGIQPQHF.

The chain is built from TRBV6-5 and TRBJ2-3; TRBD1 matches 10 bases. The V gene's germline CDR1 is MNHEY and CDR2 SVGAGI. J lost 5 bases, V lost 8 bases, and 7 bases had no gene match. This CDR3 spans 14 amino acids. The CDR3 is CASGPGQGRDTQYF. DNA of the CDR3: TGTGCCAGCGGCCCGGGACAGGGGAGAGATACGCAGTATTTT.

The chain joins TRBV11-2 to TRBJ1-2; 9 bases align to TRBD1. CDR3 length: 15 residues. The V gene's germline CDR1 is SGHAT and CDR2 FQNNGV. J lost 7 bases, V lost 1 base, and 7 bases had no gene match. The CDR3 reads CASSLAQGAQSGYTF. DNA for the CDR3: TGTGCCAGCAGCTTAGCACAGGGGGCGCAGAGTGGCTACACCTTC.

CDR3 sequence (DNA): TGTGCCAGCAGAACCGGGACACGGCAAGATGGCTACACCTTC. Protein sequence: CASRTGTRQDGYTF. This sequence joins TRBV28 and TRBJ1-2, with a possible D match to TRBD1 (6 bases). CDR3 length: 14 residues. Germline V gene data show CDR1 as MDHEN and CDR2 as SYDVKM. Trimming cost V 6 bases and J 6 bases, with 17 bases left between them.

J is TRBJ2-3 and V is TRBV27; a weak D match, TRBD2 (7 bases). The CDR3 runs to 15 residues. Germline V gene data show CDR1 as MNHEY and CDR2 as SMNVEV (reference sequence). Trimming left V 4 bases short and J 4 bases short, with 15 bases between. This CDR3 is CASSYGGAGADTQYF. The CDR3 DNA follows: TGTGCCAGCAGTTATGGGGGGGCCGGCGCAGATACGCAGTATTTT.

The rearrangement joins TRBV18 to TRBJ1-1; the D gene is possibly TRBD1 (5 bases). The CDR3 has 14 amino acids. Germline CDR1 and CDR2: KGHSH and LQKENI. Between the trimmed V and J ends, which lost 2 bases and 5 bases, there was a span of 12 bases. The CDR3: CASSPSDGGTEAFF. CDR3 nucleotide sequence: TGTGCCAGCTCACCATCGGACGGGGGGACTGAAGCTTTCTTT.

The chain couples TRBV5-1 to TRBJ2-3; TRBD2 aligns across 9 bases. CDR1 is SGHRS, CDR2 YFSETQ, per germline. Germline trimming cut 3 bases from V and 5 bases from J; bases unmatched to any gene: 10. This CDR3 is 16 amino acids long. This chain's CDR3 is CASSSQASGVGDTQYF. CDR3 nucleotides: TGCGCCAGCAGCTCCCAAGCTAGCGGGGTTGGAGATACGCAGTATTTT.

This clone occurred once. The chain combines TRBV21-1 with TRBJ2-7; the table's D call TRBD2 went unverified against the DNA. TRBV21-1 is shown as a pseudogene. There are 14 residues in the CDR3. CDR3 nucleotide sequence: TGTGCCAGCAGCAAGGTCGGGACTCGCAGCGAGCAGTACGTC. This gives the protein CASSKVGTRSEQYV.